The rows below give T cell receptor beta chains drawn from one sample of a study of blood T cell repertoires in COVID-19. This table comes from immunoSEQ multiplex PCR, and its TCRdb copy is limited to in-frame clones, with some not included. This sample has about 250,000 clones, with approximately 82% found just once. Sample: peripheral blood. The receptors shown here come from a man in his forties with active or convalescent COVID-19. CDR3s include the opening cysteine and the closing phenylalanine or tryptophan. D genes are given only for firm matches. Expanded clones are given a class, and other clones once, few, many or no size at all.

abundance	d_gene	j_gene	v_gene	CDR3nt	CDR3aa
.	.	TRBJ2-2	TRBV28	TGTGCCAGCAGTTTCGGCGGGGCGAACACCGGGGAGCTGTTTTTT	CASSFGGANTGELFF
once	.	TRBJ1-1	TRBV29-1	TGCAGCGTTCTTACTCTTGAAGCTTTCTTT	CSVLTLEAFF
.	TRBD1	TRBJ2-1	TRBV20-1	TGCAGTGCTAGTTCAGGACAGGGGATAAACAATGAGCAGTTCTTC	CSASSGQGINNEQFF
once	.	TRBJ1-1	TRBV7-2	TGTGCCAGCAGCTCCATCGTGGGGGGCACTGAAGCTTTCTTT	CASSSIVGGTEAFF
.	TRBD1	TRBJ2-7	TRBV6-5	TGTGCCAGCAGCCTCCGACAGGGCGGCTACGAGCAGTACTTC	CASSLRQGGYEQYF
.	.	TRBJ1-3	TRBV30	TGTGCCTGGAATGCGGGGAGCTCTGGAAACACCATATATTTT	CAWNAGSSGNTIYF
.	TRBD2	TRBJ2-2	TRBV2	TGTGCCAGCAGTTGGACTAGCGGAGGCGGGGAGCTGTTTTTT	CASSWTSGGGELFF
once	.	TRBJ1-2	TRBV30	TGTGCCTGGAGTGTGGAGGGTGGCTTCGACTATGGCTACACCTTC	CAWSVEGGFDYGYTF
.	TRBD1	TRBJ1-2	TRBV2	TGTGCCAGTATTCCCGACAGGGCCCTCTATGGCTACACCTTC	CASIPDRALYGYTF
.	.	TRBJ2-5	TRBV12-3/TRBV12-4	TGTGCCAGCAGTTTCCGTGGGGGGGAGACCCAGTACTTC	CASSFRGGETQYF
.	TRBD1	TRBJ2-7	TRBV3-1/TRBV3-2	TGTGCCAGCAGCTTCCGGGACAGAAATTACGAGCAGTACTTC	CASSFRDRNYEQYF
few	TRBD1	TRBJ1-1	TRBV19	TGTGCCAGTAGTGAACGGACAGGGGGAATCACTGAAGCTTTCTTT	CASSERTGGITEAFF
once	.	TRBJ2-5	TRBV2	TGTGCCAGCGGGGCTCAAGAGACCCAGTACTTC	CASGAQETQYF
.	.	TRBJ1-2	TRBV20-1	TGCAGTGCTAGTTCGGGGGAAGGGGACTATGGCTACACCTTC	CSASSGEGDYGYTF
.	TRBD2	TRBJ2-1	TRBV18	TGTGCCAGCTCACTAGCGGGGGTGTGGAATGAGCAGTTCTTC	CASSLAGVWNEQFF
once	.	TRBJ1-2	TRBV6-5	TGTGCCAGCAGTTACTCGTTCGGCCTAGAGGGCTACACCTTC	CASSYSFGLEGYTF
once	TRBD2	TRBJ2-7	TRBV27	TGTGCCAGCAGCCCACTAGCGGGTGTCTACGAGCAGTACTTC	CASSPLAGVYEQYF